This T cell receptor beta chain came from a study of shared clonotypes between healthy human individuals. This table comes from immunoSEQ multiplex PCR, and its TCRdb copy is limited to in-frame clones, with some not included. The data show approximately 1.1 million clones, about four fifths seen once. The CDR3 has 14 residues. After removal of 6 bases from V and 1 base from J, the junction contained 6 bases not matched to a gene. Germline loops: CDR1 LNHDA, CDR2 SQIVND (reference sequence). The rearrangement links TRBV19 to TRBJ2-7, with TRBD1 identical over 7 bases. The TCR originated in a man aged 18 to 29 in good health. Some clones in this sample may be carry-over from other donors' samples. Sequenced sample: memory CD4+ T cells from PBMCs. As for subset: CD45RA-negative fraction. The CDR3 sequence is CASRRDSQSYEQYF. The CDR3 DNA reads as TGTGCCAGTAGACGGGACAGTCAGTCCTACGAGCAGTACTTC.